Reported below is one T cell receptor beta chain. This sample is drawn from a study of control samples from healthy donors and cancer patients. The data were produced by immunoSEQ multiplex PCR, yet TCRdb's version contains in-frame clones alone and is incomplete. Counted here are roughly 80,000 clones, 70% to 90% occurring once; the ten biggest clones make up 5% to 7%. Trimming cost V 5 bases and J 4 bases, with 9 bases left between them. Germline values: CDR1 SEHNR, CDR2 FQNEAQ (reference sequence). The CDR3 is made up of 13 amino acids. The rearrangement joins TRBV7-9 to TRBJ1-5; no clear D. The TCR comes from a woman in her forties or fifties in good health. The sample was blood. CDR3 in DNA: TGTGCCAGCAGCGTAGATGAGAATCAGCCCCAGCATTTT. Translation gives CASSVDENQPQHF.